This T cell receptor beta chain appears in the sequencing data of a study of cytomegalovirus exposure and HLA in healthy donors. The PCR made use of 60 Vbeta and 13 Jbeta primers. Here immunoSEQ multiplex PCR was the method, and the copy in TCRdb shows in-frame clones only, minus some. The top ten clones hold around 1.8% of a sample with 200,000 or so clones, approximately 79% of them seen once. CDR1 and CDR2 from the germline V gene are SGHVS and FQNEAQ. V dropped 4 bases and J dropped 7 bases, with 14 bases sitting between them. This CDR3 is 15 amino acids long. The chain joins TRBV7-8 to TRBJ1-6, with no clear D. The clonotype was recovered from a man between 18 and 29 years old in good health and CMV-seronegative. The sequencing input was PBMCs. CDR3: CASSSSWGANSPLHF. CDR3 DNA: TGTGCCAGCAGCTCCAGCTGGGGAGCGAATTCACCCCTCCACTTT.